The 31 T cell receptor beta chains reported below all come from one sample, sequenced in a study of T cell clonotyping in hematopoietic cell transplantation. The protocol was immunoSEQ multiplex PCR, while the TCRdb copy is restricted to in-frame clones and leaves out a portion. This sample has some 40,000 clones, with 95% found just once. The sequencing sample was made of peripheral blood mononuclear cells. The receptors derive from a man younger than 40 in good health. Some clones in this sample may be carry-over from other donors' samples.

V is TRBV6-4 and J is TRBJ2-3; 12 nucleotides align to TRBD2. This CDR3 spans 16 amino acids. V was clipped by 2 bases and J by 3 bases; unmatched bases: 3. From germline, CDR1 is MRHNA and CDR2 SNTAGT. Written as DNA, the CDR3 is TGTGCCAGCAGTGACACAGGGACTAGCGGGACAGATACGCAGTATTTT. Its translation: CASSDTGTSGTDTQYF.

V gene TRBV5-1 combines with J gene TRBJ1-2; D gene unclear. Trimming removed 5 bases at V and 0 bases at J, with 8 bases between. Germline CDR1 and CDR2: SGHRS and YFSETQ. CDR3 length: 13 amino acids. As DNA, the CDR3 is TGCGCCAGCAGTCCCAGTGCTAACTATGGCTACACCTTC. Amino acids: CASSPSANYGYTF.

For this clone: The germline gene is not matched at one end of the junction; a read error may be the cause. The chain links TRBV7-7 to TRBJ2-3, with 14 positions matching TRBD2. Germline V gene data show CDR1 as SSHAT and CDR2 as FNYEAQ (reference sequence). The CDR3 contains 18 residues. CDR3 coding DNA: TGTGCTAGCAGCGCCGGGACTAGCGGGAGAAGAAGCACAGATACGCAGTATTTT. Translating it yields CASSAGTSGRRSTDTQYF.

The chain has TRBV19 and TRBJ1-4, with TRBD1 matching over 9 bases. CDR1 LNHDA and CDR2 SQIVND come from the germline V gene (reference sequence). This CDR3 region has 15 residues. Unmatched junction bases numbered 1, after V lost 3 bases and J lost 2 bases. The CDR3 here is CASSIGTGTNEKLFF. For the CDR3, the DNA is TGTGCCAGTAGTATCGGGACAGGGACTAATGAAAAACTGTTTTTT.

This rearrangement joins TRBV27 to TRBJ2-7; 9 bases are shared with TRBD1. CDR1 MNHEY and CDR2 SMNVEV come from the germline V gene (reference sequence). The V and J ends lost 3 bases and 6 bases, in that order; junction bases with no gene match: 3. This CDR3 is built from 13 residues. The DNA for the CDR3 is TGTGCCAGCAGTTTTGGACAGGGGTCCGAGCAGTACTTC. As protein: CASSFGQGSEQYF.

The chain has TRBV5-1 and TRBJ2-5, with D hard to call. V lost 4 bases to trimming and J lost 2 bases, with 6 bases between them. This CDR3 comprises 12 residues. The V gene's germline CDR1 is SGHRS and CDR2 YFSETQ. The CDR3 DNA follows: TGCGCCAGCAGCATTACACAAGAGACCCAGTACTTC. It codes for CASSITQETQYF.

The rearrangement links TRBV6-4 to TRBJ2-3; 8 nucleotides match TRBD2. This CDR3 spans 18 amino acids. Trimming at V came to 3 bases and at J to 2 bases, leaving 13 bases not matched to a gene. The germline V gene encodes CDR1 MRHNA and CDR2 SNTAGT. Here the CDR3 reads CASSEEDGRAPPTDTQYF. For the CDR3, the DNA is TGTGCCAGCAGTGAGGAAGACGGGAGGGCCCCCCCCACAGATACGCAGTATTTT.

The count of this clone is one. The CDR3 spells CASSLGATEAFF. The CDR3 DNA reads as TGTGCCAGCAGTTTGGGGGCTACAGAAGCTTTCTTT. The rearrangement links TRBV28 to TRBJ1-1; TRBD1 is a possible D gene (6 bases). The CDR3 runs 12 residues. The V gene lost 3 bases and the J gene lost 8 bases, with 10 bases spanning the gap. Germline loops: CDR1 MDHEN, CDR2 SYDVKM.

The CDR3 bases are TGCGCCAGCGGGGACAGTAATGAGCAGTTCTTC. This gives the protein CASGDSNEQFF. The chain recombines TRBV10-1 with TRBJ2-1; TRBD1 matches 7 bases. V lost 8 bases, J lost 7 bases, and 2 bases stayed unmatched. The CDR3 sequence is 11 residues long. CDR1 is WNHNN and CDR2 is SYGVQD in the germline V gene (reference sequence).

This chain joins TRBV11-2 and TRBJ2-5, with 11 positions matching TRBD2. The J call may be faulty, since TRBJ2-7 better matches the DNA end. The CDR3 has 17 amino acids. Per the germline V gene, CDR1 is SGHAT and CDR2 is FQNNGV. The CDR3 loop reads CASSLTSGSSVSYEQYF. CDR3 DNA sequence: TGTGCCAGCAGCTTAACTAGCGGGAGTTCCGTTTCCTACGAGCAGTACTTC.

V and J are TRBV10-3 and TRBJ1-1; D remains ambiguous. CDR1 ENHRY and CDR2 SYGVKD come from the germline V gene. Trimming removed 3 bases from V and 6 bases from J, with 8 bases in between. The CDR3 consists of 12 residues. CDR3 in amino acids: CAISDPLAEAFF. The CDR3 bases are TGTGCCATCAGTGACCCCCTAGCTGAAGCTTTCTTT.

This sequence joins TRBV5-6 and TRBJ2-6, with unresolved D. Trimming took 7 bases from V and 1 from J, leaving 12 bases between them. Per the germline V gene, CDR1 is SGHDT and CDR2 is YYEEEE. This CDR3 spans 15 amino acids. CDR3 in DNA: TGTGCCAGCTATCCCTATAGGTCTGGGGCCAACGTCCTGACTTTC. Its translation: CASYPYRSGANVLTF.

This clone has only one observation. The rearrangement links TRBV19 to TRBJ1-4; 10 nucleotides agree with TRBD1. Losses at the gene ends were 3 bases for V and 7 bases for J; bases not matched to a gene: 11. The germline V gene encodes CDR1 LNHDA and CDR2 SQIVND (reference sequence). CDR3 length: 17 residues. The CDR3 protein is CASSIRDRGLKAEKLFF. The DNA of the CDR3 is TGTGCCAGTAGTATTCGGGACAGGGGTCTTAAGGCTGAAAAACTGTTTTTT.

The chain employs TRBV27 and TRBJ1-1; 8 nucleotides line up with TRBD1. The germline gives CDR1 MNHEY, CDR2 SMNVEV (reference sequence). This CDR3 has 15 amino acids. V shed 0 bases and J 9 bases; nucleotides not matched to a gene: 9. The CDR3 protein is CASSLSGRGRAKAFF. As DNA, the CDR3 is TGTGCCAGCAGTTTATCGGGCAGGGGGCGCGCGAAAGCTTTCTTT.

This clone was seen only a few times. The chain is built from TRBV21-1 and TRBJ1-5; TRBD1 is taken as the D call from the table, unchecked against the DNA. TRBV21-1 is labeled a pseudogene. The CDR3 totals 13 residues. CDR3 in DNA: TGTGCCAGCAGCAAAGGGACAAATCAGCCCCAGCATTTT. It encodes CASSKGTNQPQHF.

J is TRBJ1-1 and V is TRBV4-2; 9 positions agree with TRBD1. Germline loops: CDR1 LGHNA, CDR2 YNFKEQ. V trimming: 4 bases; J trimming: 0 bases; junction bases outside the gene matches: 6. CDR3 size: 16 residues. The CDR3 region has the DNA TGTGCCAGCAGCCTCGGGACAGGGAGGATGAACACTGAAGCTTTCTTT. As protein: CASSLGTGRMNTEAFF.

The chain couples TRBV29-1 to TRBJ1-1; 8 bases line up with TRBD1. V shed 7 bases, J shed 4 bases, and the junction held 8 bases outside the gene matches. From germline, CDR1 is SQVTM and CDR2 ANQGSEA. The CDR3 covers 13 residues. CDR3 nucleotide sequence: TGCAGCGGAGGTGGACAGGGAGGCACTGAAGCTTTCTTT. Translating it yields CSGGGQGGTEAFF.

The gene calls are TRBV19 and TRBJ1-1, with D hard to call. The CDR3 length is 15 residues. The V gene lost 7 bases and the J gene lost 4 bases, with 19 bases spanning the gap. In germline, CDR1 is LNHDA, CDR2 SQIVND (reference sequence). As DNA, the CDR3 is TGTGCCAGTACTCCCGTAGAGGCGCGCATCACTGAAGCTTTCTTT. It codes for CASTPVEARITEAFF.

This rearrangement joins TRBV4-3 to TRBJ2-1, with a possible D match to TRBD2 (5 bases). The CDR3 runs 14 residues. Trimming removed 0 bases at V and 6 bases at J, with 9 bases between. Germline V gene lookup returns CDR1 LGHNA and CDR2 YSLEER. This CDR3 reads CASSQEDEGNEQFF. DNA for the CDR3: TGCGCCAGCAGCCAAGAGGATGAGGGCAATGAGCAGTTCTTC.

This clone was seen only once. The chain joins TRBV6-4 to TRBJ2-3; D not certain. Germline lookup yields CDR1 MRHNA and CDR2 SNTAGT. This CDR3 is built from 14 residues. Trimming took 4 bases from V and 2 from J, leaving 10 bases between them. The CDR3 coding sequence is TGTGCCAGCAGTGCCGAGAGCGACACAGATACGCAGTATTTT. Translated: CASSAESDTDTQYF.

The chain links TRBV25-1 to TRBJ1-5; a weak D match, TRBD1 (6 bases). This CDR3 spans 16 amino acids. Trimming took off 2 bases at V and 2 bases at J, with 13 bases between the two ends. From germline, CDR1 is MGHDK and CDR2 SYGVNS. This chain's CDR3 is CASSEAGVQGNQPQHF. In DNA form, the CDR3 reads TGTGCCAGCAGTGAAGCAGGGGTTCAAGGCAATCAGCCCCAGCATTTT.

This clone appeared a few times. The V gene is TRBV11-1, the J gene TRBJ2-7; tentatively, D is TRBD1 or TRBD2 (5 bases each). The CDR3 contains 13 residues. Looked up from germline, CDR1 is SGHAT and CDR2 is FQDESV (reference sequence). The germline V and J ends were trimmed by 1 base and 3 bases, with 7 bases remaining between them. CDR3 in amino acids: CASSLVGGYEQYF. As DNA, the CDR3 is TGTGCCAGCAGCTTAGTTGGGGGCTACGAGCAGTACTTC.

V usage is TRBV9 and J usage is TRBJ2-2; the match to TRBD1 covers 8 bases. The CDR3 covers 15 residues. Germline assignment: CDR1 SGDLS and CDR2 YYNGEE. V shed 2 bases and J 1 base; nucleotides not matched to a gene: 1. The CDR3 sequence is CASSVTGVNTGELFF. Written as DNA, the CDR3 is TGTGCCAGCAGCGTGACAGGGGTGAACACCGGGGAGCTGTTTTTT. Variable domain in full (rest from reference TRBV9 and TRBJ2-2): DSGVTQTPKHLITATGQRVTLRCSPRSGDLSVYWYQQSLDQGLQFLIQYYNGEERAKGNILERFSAQQFPDLHSELNLSSLELGDSALYFCASSVTGVNTGELFFGEGSRLTVL.

This clone was seen only once. J is TRBJ2-7 and V is TRBV10-1; a weak D match, TRBD2 (5 bases). This CDR3 region has 13 residues. The V end lost 4 bases, the J end lost 2 bases, and 9 bases lay between the germline ends. CDR1 is WNHNN, CDR2 SYGVQD, per germline (reference sequence). Written as DNA, the CDR3 is TGCGCCAGCAGTGGATCGGGGACCTACGAGCAGTACTTC. Amino acid sequence: CASSGSGTYEQYF.

This chain uses TRBV5-1 with TRBJ2-2; D unresolved. V shed 4 bases and J shed 4 bases, with 5 bases lying between them. Germline V gives CDR1 SGHRS, CDR2 YFSETQ. The CDR3 totals 12 residues. The CDR3 DNA reads as TGCGCCAGCAGCGAGGTCACCGGGGAGCTGTTTTTT. Translating it yields CASSEVTGELFF.

V and J are TRBV2 and TRBJ2-2; a weak D match, TRBD1 (6 bases). In germline, CDR1 is SNHLY, CDR2 FYNNEI. V shed 6 bases and J shed 5 bases, with 10 bases lying between them. The CDR3 length is 13 residues. The CDR3 is CASRFRGTGELFF. CDR3 in DNA: TGTGCCAGCAGGTTCAGGGGAACCGGGGAGCTGTTTTTT.

This clone was found once. This chain joins TRBV2 and TRBJ1-2; no reliable D call. CDR1 SNHLY and CDR2 FYNNEI come from the germline V gene. The CDR3 contains 14 residues. The V and J ends lost 3 bases and 5 bases respectively, with 13 bases between them. CDR3 sequence (DNA): TGTGCCAGCAGTGAGGCCACTCGAGATTATGGCTACACCTTC. It yields the protein CASSEATRDYGYTF.

This chain connects TRBV4-1 to TRBJ1-1; D remains ambiguous. Trimming shortened V by 3 bases and J by 0 bases, and 5 bases separated the two germline ends. From germline, CDR1 is MGHRA and CDR2 YSYEKL. The CDR3 consists of 13 residues. The CDR3, as DNA: TGCGCCAGCAGCCATTCGATGAACACTGAAGCTTTCTTT. Translating it yields CASSHSMNTEAFF.

This chain links TRBV4-2 with TRBJ1-5, with 7 nucleotides matching TRBD1. The CDR3 spans 17 residues. Looked up from germline, CDR1 is LGHNA and CDR2 is YNFKEQ. J lost 5 bases, V lost 0 bases, and 10 bases had no gene match. The CDR3 nucleotides are TGTGCCAGCAGCCAAGATTCTGGCAGGGGGAGTTATCAGCCCCAGCATTTT. This encodes CASSQDSGRGSYQPQHF.

Here the CDR3 reads CASSVGRVAGAYNEQFF. The CDR3 nucleotides read TGTGCCAGCAGCGTAGGGCGGGTAGCGGGGGCCTACAATGAGCAGTTCTTC. The rearrangement joins TRBV9 to TRBJ2-1; 9 nucleotides align to TRBD2. The length of the CDR3 is 17 residues. In germline, CDR1 is SGDLS, CDR2 YYNGEE. V was clipped by 0 bases and J by 2 bases; unmatched bases: 6.

The rearrangement joins TRBV9 to TRBJ2-7; no reliable D call. The germline V gene encodes CDR1 SGDLS and CDR2 YYNGEE. V was shortened by 0 bases and J by 0 bases, with 4 bases between the two germline ends. CDR3 length: 13 residues. This CDR3 reads CASSVGPSYEQYF. The CDR3 DNA reads as TGTGCCAGCAGCGTAGGTCCCTCCTACGAGCAGTACTTC.